This record covers a single T cell receptor (beta chain). As yet, its antigen is unknown. Lysates of CMV-infected fibroblasts at 10 ug/mL stimulated these cells. Memory cells lacking CD40L and CD69 with high CD45RO were sorted. The libraries were made with immunoSEQ version 4 in survey mode. Assay used: immunoSEQ multiplex PCR; TCRdb lists only in-frame clones, some missing. The top ten hold approximately 6.5% of the sample, which has under 40,000 clones, 82% seen once. This sample is drawn from a study of persistence of HIV-infected CD4 T cells. Trimming stripped 1 base from V and 7 bases from J, with 9 bases between. Germline-derived CDR1 and CDR2 are MNHNS and SASEGT. CDR3 size: 13 residues.

This TCR was recovered from an adult woman with HIV who was CMV-seropositive. Sequencing was performed on CD4+ T cells sorted from PBMCs after roughly 19-hour stimulation, taken from a patient who received antiretroviral therapy. The J gene is TRBJ2-3, the V gene TRBV6-1, with D possibly being TRBD1 or TRBD2 (5 bases each). Here the CDR3 DNA reads TGTGCCAGCAGTGAAGGATTGGGACATACGCAGTATTTT. The encoded protein is CASSEGLGHTQYF.